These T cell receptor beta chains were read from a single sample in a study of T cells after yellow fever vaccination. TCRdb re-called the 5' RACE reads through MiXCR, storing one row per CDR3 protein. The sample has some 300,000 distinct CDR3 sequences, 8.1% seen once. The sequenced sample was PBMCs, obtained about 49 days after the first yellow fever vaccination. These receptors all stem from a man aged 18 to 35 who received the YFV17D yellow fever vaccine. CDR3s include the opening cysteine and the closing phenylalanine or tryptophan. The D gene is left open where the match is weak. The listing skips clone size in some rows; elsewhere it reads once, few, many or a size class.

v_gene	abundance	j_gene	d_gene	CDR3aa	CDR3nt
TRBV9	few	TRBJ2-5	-	CASSPLTGRGTQYF	TGTGCCAGCAGCCCCCTGACAGGGAGGGGGACCCAGTACTTC
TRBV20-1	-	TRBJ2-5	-	CSASPLNNPETQYF	TGCAGTGCTAGTCCCCTCAATAACCCAGAGACCCAGTACTTC
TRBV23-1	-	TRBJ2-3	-	CASSQESRDTDTQYF	TGCGCCAGCAGTCAAGAGTCCCGAGACACAGATACGCAGTATTTT
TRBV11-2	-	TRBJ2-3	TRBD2	CASSYLSGGGTDTQYF	TGTGCCAGCAGCTACCTCAGCGGGGGAGGCACAGATACGCAGTATTTT
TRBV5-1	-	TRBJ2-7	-	CASSLVAGGYEQYF	TGCGCCAGCAGCTTGGTTGCGGGCGGCTACGAGCAGTACTTC
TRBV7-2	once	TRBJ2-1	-	CASSLVAGRRDEQFF	TGTGCCAGCAGCTTAGTGGCGGGGAGGCGGGATGAGCAGTTCTTC
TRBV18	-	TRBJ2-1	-	CASSPLGPLGNEQFF	TGTGCCAGCTCACCATTGGGGCCCCTTGGGAATGAGCAGTTCTTC
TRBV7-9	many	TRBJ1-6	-	CASSPDNSPLHF	TGTGCCAGCAGCCCAGATAATTCACCCCTCCACTTT
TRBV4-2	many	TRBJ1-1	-	CASSQDPGGANTEAFF	TGTGCCAGCAGCCAAGATCCCGGGGGGGCCAACACTGAAGCTTTCTTT
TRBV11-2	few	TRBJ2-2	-	CASSFPDYAGTGELFF	TGTGCCAGCAGCTTTCCGGACTACGCGGGCACCGGGGAGCTGTTTTTT
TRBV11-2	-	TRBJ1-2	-	CASSLVGRPNYGYTF	TGTGCCAGCAGCTTAGTGGGGCGTCCTAACTATGGCTACACCTTC
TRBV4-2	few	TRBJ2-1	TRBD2	CASSQVLAGARLGDEQFF	TGTGCCAGCAGCCAAGTTCTAGCGGGGGCACGACTAGGCGATGAGCAGTTCTTC
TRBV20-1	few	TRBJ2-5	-	CSALPARGRPETQYF	TGCAGTGCTCTCCCGGCTCGGGGGCGCCCGGAGACCCAGTACTTC
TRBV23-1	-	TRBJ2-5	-	CASSQSEEGPKQPRTEETQYF	TGCGCCAGCAGTCAATCGGAGGAGGGGCCAAAACAACCGCGTACAGAAGAGACCCAGTACTTC
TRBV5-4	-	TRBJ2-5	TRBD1	CASSDGQGGETQYF	TGTGCCAGCAGCGACGGACAGGGGGGGGAGACCCAGTACTTC
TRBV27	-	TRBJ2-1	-	CASSRAGRGGHEQFF	-
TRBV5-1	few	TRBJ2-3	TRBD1	CASAWTGTDTQYF	TGCGCCAGCGCATGGACAGGAACAGATACGCAGTATTTT
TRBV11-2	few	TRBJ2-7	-	CASSVSGTYEQYF	TGTGCCAGCAGCGTGTCCGGGACCTACGAGCAGTACTTC
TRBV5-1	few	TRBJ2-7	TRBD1	CASSVRTGGTDEQYF	TGCGCCAGCAGCGTAAGGACAGGGGGAACTGACGAGCAGTACTTC
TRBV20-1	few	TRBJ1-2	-	CSARGGGYTF	TGCAGTGCTAGAGGGGGTGGCTACACCTTC
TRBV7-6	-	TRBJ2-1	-	CASSFDGRGSYNEQFF	TGTGCCAGCAGCTTCGACGGCAGGGGCTCCTACAATGAGCAGTTCTTC
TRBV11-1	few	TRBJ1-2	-	CASSKAREYDGYTF	TGTGCCAGCAGCAAAGCAAGGGAGTACGATGGCTACACCTTC
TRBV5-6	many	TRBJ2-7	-	CASSLTGRSSYEQYF	TGTGCCAGCAGCCTGACAGGTAGGAGCTCCTACGAGCAGTACTTC
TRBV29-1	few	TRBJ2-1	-	CSVLNRIPAEQFF	TGCAGCGTTCTAAACCGAATACCGGCAGAGCAGTTCTTC
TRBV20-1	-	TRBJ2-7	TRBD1	CSARDPTGVGHEQYF	TGCAGTGCTAGAGACCCGACAGGGGTTGGGCACGAGCAGTACTTC
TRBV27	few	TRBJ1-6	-	CASSFKVGSYSPLHF	TGTGCCAGCAGTTTTAAGGTGGGGTCCTATTCACCCCTCCACTTT
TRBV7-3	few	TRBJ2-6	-	CASSLAGWDSGANVLTF	TGTGCCAGCAGCTTAGCAGGGTGGGACTCTGGGGCCAACGTCCTGACTTTC
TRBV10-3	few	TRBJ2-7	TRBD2	CAISETGLAGRYEQYF	TGTGCCATCAGTGAGACAGGACTAGCGGGGCGATACGAGCAGTACTTC
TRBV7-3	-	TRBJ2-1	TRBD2	CASSVSSGGINEQFF	TGTGCCAGCAGCGTTTCTAGCGGGGGGATTAATGAGCAGTTCTTC
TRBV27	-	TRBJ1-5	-	CASSFRQAYQPQHF	TGTGCCAGCAGTTTCCGACAGGCATATCAGCCCCAGCATTTT
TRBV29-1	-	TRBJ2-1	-	CSVERGSTGFDNEQFF	TGCAGCGTTGAGAGGGGGAGCACGGGCTTTGACAATGAGCAGTTCTTC
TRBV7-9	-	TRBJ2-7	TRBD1	CASSLVQGELVDYEQYF	TGTGCCAGCAGCTTAGTCCAGGGGGAATTAGTGGATTACGAGCAGTACTTC
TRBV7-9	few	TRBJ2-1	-	CASESFTRNYNEQFF	TGTGCCAGCGAATCGTTCACAAGAAACTACAATGAGCAGTTCTTC
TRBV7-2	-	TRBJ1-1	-	CASSPEIGGGGTEAFF	TGTGCCAGCAGCCCGGAAATCGGGGGTGGGGGCACTGAAGCTTTCTTT
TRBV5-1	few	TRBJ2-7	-	CASSLTGRSPYEQYF	TGCGCCAGCAGCCTGACGGGACGGTCCCCCTACGAGCAGTACTTC
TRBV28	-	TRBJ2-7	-	CASRSTGSGSYEQYF	TGTGCCAGCAGATCCACAGGTTCAGGGTCCTACGAGCAGTACTTC
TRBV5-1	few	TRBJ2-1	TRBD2	CASSNPSGGDNEQFF	TGCGCCAGCAGCAACCCTAGCGGGGGGGACAATGAGCAGTTCTTC
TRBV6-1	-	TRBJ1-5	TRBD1	CASSADRGSQPQHF	TGTGCCAGCAGTGCCGACAGGGGCAGTCAGCCCCAGCATTTT
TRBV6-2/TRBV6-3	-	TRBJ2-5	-	CASSTRDYQETQYF	TGTGCCAGCAGTACCAGAGACTACCAAGAGACCCAGTACTTC
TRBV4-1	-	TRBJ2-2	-	CASSQASAHTGELFF	TGCGCCAGCAGCCAAGCGTCCGCTCACACCGGGGAGCTGTTTTTT
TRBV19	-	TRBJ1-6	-	CASSPGGGTVSSYNSPLHF	TGTGCCAGTAGTCCCGGAGGTGGGACGGTGAGCTCCTATAATTCACCCCTCCACTTT
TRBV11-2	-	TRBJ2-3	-	CASSLRRGADTQYF	TGTGCCAGCAGCTTAAGAAGAGGGGCAGATACGCAGTATTTT
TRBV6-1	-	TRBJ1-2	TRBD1	CASSVTGGAYGYTF	TGTGCCAGCAGTGTGACAGGGGGAGCATATGGCTACACCTTC
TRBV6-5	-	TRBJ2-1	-	CASSYHVQRADEQFF	TGTGCCAGCAGTTACCATGTACAACGGGCGGATGAGCAGTTCTTC
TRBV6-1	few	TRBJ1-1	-	CASSRPGRSNTEAFF	TGTGCCAGCAGCCGCCCGGGACGATCGAACACTGAAGCTTTCTTT
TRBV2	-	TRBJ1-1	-	CASSLQGPLNTEAFF	TGTGCCAGCAGTCTACAGGGCCCCCTGAACACTGAAGCTTTCTTT
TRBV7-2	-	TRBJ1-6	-	CASSRSTGYNSPLHF	TGTGCCAGCAGCCGTTCGACAGGCTATAATTCACCCCTCCACTTT
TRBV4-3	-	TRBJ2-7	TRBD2	CASSQDRTSAIYEQYF	TGCGCCAGCAGCCAAGATAGGACTAGCGCGATCTACGAGCAGTACTTC
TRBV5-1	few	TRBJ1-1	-	CASSSAPAMNTEAFF	TGCGCCAGCAGCTCCGCGCCCGCTATGAACACTGAAGCTTTCTTT
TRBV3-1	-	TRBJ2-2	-	CASSQVLVGELFF	TGTGCCAGCAGCCAAGTCTTAGTCGGGGAGCTGTTTTTT
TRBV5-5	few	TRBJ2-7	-	CASSTADSSSYEQYF	TGTGCCAGCAGCACAGCTGATTCCAGCTCCTACGAGCAGTACTTC
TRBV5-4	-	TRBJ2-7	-	CASSTDSNEQYF	TGTGCCAGCAGCACGGACTCTAACGAGCAGTACTTC
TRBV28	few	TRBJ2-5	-	CASTSGIQETQYF	TGTGCCAGCACCTCGGGGATCCAAGAGACCCAGTACTTC
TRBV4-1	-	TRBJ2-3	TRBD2	CASSPREAGDTDTQYF	TGCGCCAGCAGCCCAAGAGAAGCGGGGGACACAGATACGCAGTATTTT
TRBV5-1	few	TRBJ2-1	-	CASSLMANEQFF	TGCGCCAGCAGCTTGATGGCCAATGAGCAGTTCTTC